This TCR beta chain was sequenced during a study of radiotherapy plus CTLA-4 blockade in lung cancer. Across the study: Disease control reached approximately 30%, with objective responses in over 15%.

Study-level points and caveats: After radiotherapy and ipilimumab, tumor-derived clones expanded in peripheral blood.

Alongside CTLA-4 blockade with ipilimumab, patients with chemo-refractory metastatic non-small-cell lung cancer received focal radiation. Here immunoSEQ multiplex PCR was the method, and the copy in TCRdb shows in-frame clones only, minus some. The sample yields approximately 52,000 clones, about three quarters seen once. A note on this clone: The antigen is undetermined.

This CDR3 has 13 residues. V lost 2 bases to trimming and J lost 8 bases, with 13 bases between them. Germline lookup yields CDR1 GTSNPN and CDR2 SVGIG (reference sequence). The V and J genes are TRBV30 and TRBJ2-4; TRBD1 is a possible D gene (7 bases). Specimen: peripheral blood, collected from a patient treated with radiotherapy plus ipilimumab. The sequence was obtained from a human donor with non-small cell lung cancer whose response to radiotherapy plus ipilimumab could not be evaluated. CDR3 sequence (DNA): TGTGCCTGGAGTTGGAGGGGGCCGGACATTCAGTACTTC. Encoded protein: CAWSWRGPDIQYF.